These T cell receptor beta chains were read from a single sample in a study of immune heterogeneity within non-small cell lung tumors. TCRdb redid the calling of the multiplex PCR reads with MiXCR, one entry per CDR3 protein. The repertoire holds some 15,000 distinct CDR3 sequences, 30% seen once, with 13% to 15% in the top ten. The sample was lung tumor tissue. These receptors came from a woman in her forties or fifties with non-small cell lung cancer. Both conserved end residues are trimmed from each CDR3.

j_gene,v_gene,CDR3aa
TRBJ2-7,TRBV5-4,ASSKEAGGTTYEQY
TRBJ1-2,TRBV6-4,ASRDYTGRPYNYGYT
TRBJ2-5,TRBV24-1,ATSTEFQETQY
TRBJ1-2,TRBV11-1,ASSPNTDRFYGYT
TRBJ1-2,TRBV24-1,ATSDSKDRGVDGYT
TRBJ1-5,TRBV19,ASSIGGGRQPQH
TRBJ2-3,TRBV30,AWSLAPGRHGTDTQY
TRBJ1-2,TRBV5-1,ASSGGGGYT
TRBJ1-1,TRBV19,ASSPWSWTEAF
TRBJ2-1,TRBV4-2,ASSQEGTGVSYEQF
TRBJ1-2,TRBV15,ATSRPQGPGFSGYT
TRBJ1-4,TRBV11-3,ASSLEGEKLF
TRBJ1-4,TRBV28,AIGGGATNEKLF
TRBJ1-1,TRBV13,ASSPGDLTQFNTEAF
TRBJ1-5,TRBV7-2,ASSLLNSNQPQH
TRBJ2-3,TRBV3-1,ASSPLLGTDTQY
TRBJ2-3,TRBV6-2/TRBV6-3,ASSYGDGRTDTQD
TRBJ1-2,TRBV5-6,ASSPPGQSYGYT
TRBJ1-1,TRBV6-1,ASTRKFGTGAMNTEAF
TRBJ2-7,TRBV18,ASSPRTGLYEQY
TRBJ1-2,TRBV7-9,ASSTMVSRNYGYT
TRBJ2-7,TRBV18,ASSPRQGTYEQY
TRBJ1-2,TRBV10-3,AISESGGTGYT
TRBJ2-2,TRBV18,ASSAGTGKGNTGELF
TRBJ1-2,TRBV20-1,SASDRGTIYGYT
TRBJ2-3,TRBV6-5,ASSYRDSTDTQY
TRBJ1-6,TRBV20-1,SVMGQESSYNSPLH
TRBJ2-5,TRBV6-1,ASSSRLAGSQETQY
TRBJ2-1,TRBV4-1,ASSQGMQRSSYNEQF
TRBJ1-5,TRBV7-2,ASSLVSGGLQPQH
TRBJ2-7,TRBV2,ASTAQGLAGSYEQY
TRBJ2-7,TRBV3-1,ASSPGTSAYEQY
TRBJ2-1,TRBV3-1,ASSQDIAFSYNEQF
TRBJ1-3,TRBV2,ASSELLQGFSGNTIY
TRBJ2-5,TRBV5-1,ASSLERGTKTQY
TRBJ2-3,TRBV7-9,ASSSLWDRGSTDTQY
TRBJ1-4,TRBV12-3/TRBV12-4,ASSLEMFEKLF
TRBJ1-4,TRBV20-1,SARGDIDNEKLF
TRBJ2-5,TRBV20-1,SAKSAGRRVVETQY
TRBJ1-2,TRBV29-1,SFPDGANYGYT
TRBJ2-3,TRBV5-1,ASSLGGRGFTDTQY
TRBJ2-5,TRBV19,ASSIASTGLGEGTQY
TRBJ2-2,TRBV28,ASRLVVSRASNTGELF
TRBJ2-2,TRBV2,ASGVPGQGTGELF
TRBJ2-7,TRBV20-1,SAEGATSVSYEQY